The following is a TCR beta chain sequence with its context. Study processing details: Reference gene primer amplification in the assay estimated nucleated cell counts. Data came from immunoSEQ multiplex PCR; TCRdb stores just in-frame clones and leaves some out. That table is the source of V, J and clone size, and D and trimming were worked out from the DNA. The table records approximately 79,000 clones, 75% to 90% of them present only once. This sample is drawn from a study of blood T cell repertoires in COVID-19. In the study overall: The United States, Italy and Spain supplied acute and convalescent COVID-19 samples. Sources were T cells, B-cell-depleted T cells, or PBMCs; the material itself was cDNA or gDNA.

The clonotype was recovered from a man aged 60-69 years with acute or convalescent COVID-19. Material: peripheral blood.

The CDR3 here is CASRETATYEQYF. Here the CDR3 DNA reads TGTGCCAGCAGGGAGACAGCAACCTACGAGCAGTACTTC. V usage is TRBV25-1 and J usage is TRBJ2-7; weak D call: TRBD1 (5 bases). V was pared by 6 bases and J by 2 bases, with 11 bases between. The CDR3 runs to 13 residues. The V gene's germline CDR1 is MGHDK and CDR2 SYGVNS.